These T cell receptor beta chains were read from a single sample in a study of siplizumab effects on memory and regulatory T cells. Libraries were prepared by immunoSEQ multiplex PCR; TCRdb keeps only in-frame clonotypes and omits some of them. The table records tens of thousands of clones, roughly 93% of them present only once. Input material: CD8+ T cells sorted from blood. These receptor sequences come from a human donor in good health. The CDR3 runs from the conserved cysteine through the conserved F or W. Fields, in order: D gene, J gene, clone size, V gene, CDR3 protein, CDR3 DNA. A D gene is named only where the DNA matches it firmly. Not all rows give a size; the values are once, few, many and, for expanded clones, a class.

d_call: TRBD1; j_call: TRBJ1-5; clone_size: once; v_call: TRBV19; cdr3_aa: CASSIDGTGDSNQPQHF; cdr3_nt: TGTGCCAGTAGTATAGACGGGACAGGAGATAGCAATCAGCCCCAGCATTTT
d_call: .; j_call: TRBJ2-7; clone_size: .; v_call: TRBV19; cdr3_aa: CASSVRATYEQYF; cdr3_nt: TGTGCCAGTAGTGTCAGGGCGACCTACGAGCAGTACTTC
d_call: .; j_call: TRBJ1-1; clone_size: .; v_call: TRBV14; cdr3_aa: CASSQGISGLDEAFF; cdr3_nt: TGTGCCAGCAGCCAGGGGATTTCGGGGTTGGATGAAGCTTTCTTT
d_call: .; j_call: TRBJ2-7; clone_size: .; v_call: TRBV11-3; cdr3_aa: CASSARDPSYEQYF; cdr3_nt: TGTGCCAGCAGCGCAAGGGACCCTTCCTACGAGCAGTACTTC
d_call: .; j_call: TRBJ1-1; clone_size: .; v_call: TRBV4-3; cdr3_aa: CASSQVGEPRAFF; cdr3_nt: TGCGCCAGCAGCCAGGTAGGAGAACCGAGGGCTTTCTTT
d_call: TRBD2; j_call: TRBJ2-1; clone_size: .; v_call: TRBV19; cdr3_aa: CASTRTSGGYNEQFF; cdr3_nt: TGTGCCAGTACTCGGACTAGCGGGGGGTACAATGAGCAGTTCTTC
d_call: .; j_call: TRBJ2-7; clone_size: .; v_call: TRBV6-1; cdr3_aa: CASSPTVGYEQYF; cdr3_nt: TGTGCCAGCAGTCCCACAGTGGGGTACGAGCAGTACTTC
d_call: .; j_call: TRBJ2-7; clone_size: .; v_call: TRBV6-5; cdr3_aa: CASRIYGGAYEQYF; cdr3_nt: TGTGCCAGCAGGATTTACGGGGGAGCCTACGAGCAGTACTTC
d_call: TRBD2; j_call: TRBJ2-2; clone_size: once; v_call: TRBV4-3; cdr3_aa: CASSQGVAGGLNTGELFF; cdr3_nt: TGCGCCAGCAGCCAGGGTGTAGCGGGAGGACTCAACACCGGGGAGCTGTTTTTT
d_call: TRBD1; j_call: TRBJ1-1; clone_size: .; v_call: TRBV19; cdr3_aa: CASSPGQGLPQNTEAFF; cdr3_nt: TGTGCCAGTAGTCCGGGACAGGGATTACCCCAGAACACTGAAGCTTTCTTT
d_call: TRBD1; j_call: TRBJ2-6; clone_size: .; v_call: TRBV4-1; cdr3_aa: CASSLQGQGRNPGANVLTF; cdr3_nt: TGCGCCAGCAGCCTCCAGGGACAGGGCAGAAATCCTGGGGCCAACGTCCTGACTTTC
d_call: .; j_call: TRBJ2-1; clone_size: .; v_call: TRBV9; cdr3_aa: CASSGGGPYNEQFF; cdr3_nt: TGTGCCAGCAGCGGAGGGGGTCCCTACAATGAGCAGTTCTTC
d_call: .; j_call: TRBJ1-1; clone_size: few; v_call: TRBV4-1; cdr3_aa: CASSQGRALNTEAFF; cdr3_nt: TGCGCCAGCAGCCAGGGGAGGGCCTTGAACACTGAAGCTTTCTTT
d_call: .; j_call: TRBJ2-1; clone_size: .; v_call: TRBV6-6; cdr3_aa: CASSYLGGDYNEQFF; cdr3_nt: TGTGCCAGCAGTTATTTAGGAGGGGACTACAATGAGCAGTTCTTC
d_call: .; j_call: TRBJ1-1; clone_size: few; v_call: TRBV9; cdr3_aa: CASSVWGNTEAFF; cdr3_nt: TGTGCCAGCAGCGTATGGGGGAACACTGAAGCTTTCTTT
d_call: .; j_call: TRBJ2-1; clone_size: .; v_call: TRBV27; cdr3_aa: CASSLSPINEQFF; cdr3_nt: TGTGCCAGCAGTTTATCGCCCATCAATGAGCAGTTCTTC
d_call: .; j_call: TRBJ1-5; clone_size: .; v_call: TRBV30; cdr3_aa: CAWSEGVGYQPQHF; cdr3_nt: TGTGCCTGGAGTGAGGGGGTAGGGTATCAGCCCCAGCATTTT
d_call: .; j_call: TRBJ1-1; clone_size: .; v_call: TRBV25-1; cdr3_aa: CASSWGLNTEAFF; cdr3_nt: TGTGCCAGCAGTTGGGGCCTGAACACTGAAGCTTTCTTT
d_call: .; j_call: TRBJ2-3; clone_size: .; v_call: TRBV27; cdr3_aa: CASSLSPRVSTDTQYF; cdr3_nt: TGTGCCAGCAGTTTATCGCCGAGGGTGAGCACAGATACGCAGTATTTT
d_call: TRBD2; j_call: TRBJ2-7; clone_size: .; v_call: TRBV19; cdr3_aa: CASSIGLAGGEQYF; cdr3_nt: TGTGCCAGTAGTATCGGACTAGCGGGAGGCGAGCAGTACTTC
d_call: TRBD2; j_call: TRBJ2-2; clone_size: .; v_call: TRBV9; cdr3_aa: CASSASGSGGGELFF; cdr3_nt: TGTGCCAGCAGCGCTAGCGGGAGTGGCGGCGGGGAGCTGTTTTTT
d_call: TRBD1; j_call: TRBJ1-2; clone_size: few; v_call: TRBV7-2; cdr3_aa: CASSYGQGNYGYTF; cdr3_nt: TGTGCCAGCAGCTATGGACAGGGCAACTATGGCTACACCTTC
d_call: TRBD1; j_call: TRBJ1-2; clone_size: .; v_call: TRBV5-1; cdr3_aa: CASSPNRDRVPYGYTF; cdr3_nt: TGCGCCAGCAGCCCGAACCGGGACAGGGTCCCCTATGGCTACACCTTC
d_call: TRBD2; j_call: TRBJ2-1; clone_size: .; v_call: TRBV19; cdr3_aa: CASRPTSDSYNEQFF; cdr3_nt: TGTGCCAGTAGGCCAACTAGCGACTCCTACAATGAGCAGTTCTTC
d_call: .; j_call: TRBJ2-7; clone_size: .; v_call: TRBV9; cdr3_aa: CASSVGVSYEQYF; cdr3_nt: TGTGCCAGCAGCGTAGGGGTCTCCTACGAGCAGTACTTC
d_call: TRBD2; j_call: TRBJ2-7; clone_size: .; v_call: TRBV5-1; cdr3_aa: CASSNSGRVEQYF; cdr3_nt: TGCGCCAGCAGCAATAGCGGGAGGGTCGAGCAGTACTTC
d_call: .; j_call: TRBJ1-5; clone_size: .; v_call: TRBV12-5; cdr3_aa: CASGDGNQPQHF; cdr3_nt: TGTGCTAGTGGGGACGGAAACCAGCCCCAGCATTTT
d_call: .; j_call: TRBJ1-2; clone_size: .; v_call: TRBV27; cdr3_aa: CASKPQGGGNYGYTF; cdr3_nt: TGTGCCAGCAAGCCACAGGGTGGAGGTAACTATGGCTACACCTTC
d_call: .; j_call: TRBJ1-6; clone_size: .; v_call: TRBV7-9; cdr3_aa: CASSLGLESLHF; cdr3_nt: TGTGCCAGCAGCTTAGGACTAGAGTCCCTCCACTTT
d_call: TRBD2; j_call: TRBJ2-7; clone_size: .; v_call: TRBV19; cdr3_aa: CASSRTRLAGLSYEQYF; cdr3_nt: TGTGCCAGTAGTAGGACCAGACTAGCGGGGCTTTCCTACGAGCAGTACTTC
d_call: .; j_call: TRBJ1-1; clone_size: .; v_call: TRBV27; cdr3_aa: CASSFGGPNTEAFF; cdr3_nt: TGTGCCAGCAGCTTTGGGGGCCCGAACACTGAAGCTTTCTTT
d_call: .; j_call: TRBJ2-2; clone_size: .; v_call: TRBV9; cdr3_aa: CASSVEATGATTGELFF; cdr3_nt: TGTGCCAGCAGCGTAGAAGCGACGGGGGCGACCACCGGGGAGCTGTTTTTT
d_call: .; j_call: TRBJ2-1; clone_size: once; v_call: TRBV27; cdr3_aa: CASSLWGITYNEQFF; cdr3_nt: TGTGCCAGCAGTTTGTGGGGGATCACCTACAATGAGCAGTTCTTC
d_call: TRBD1; j_call: TRBJ2-1; clone_size: .; v_call: TRBV9; cdr3_aa: CASSGTGGNEQFF; cdr3_nt: TGTGCCAGCAGCGGGACAGGGGGGAATGAGCAGTTCTTC
d_call: .; j_call: TRBJ2-5; clone_size: .; v_call: TRBV6-6; cdr3_aa: CASSLQGFETQYF; cdr3_nt: TGTGCCAGCAGTTTACAGGGTTTTGAGACCCAGTACTTC
d_call: TRBD1; j_call: TRBJ1-1; clone_size: few; v_call: TRBV13; cdr3_aa: CAIRDREGYTEAFF; cdr3_nt: TGTGCCATAAGGGACAGGGAGGGATACACTGAAGCTTTCTTT
d_call: .; j_call: TRBJ2-2; clone_size: .; v_call: TRBV27; cdr3_aa: CASSLGLNTGELFF; cdr3_nt: TGTGCCAGCAGTTTAGGGTTAAACACCGGGGAGCTGTTTTTT
d_call: .; j_call: TRBJ2-1; clone_size: .; v_call: TRBV6-4; cdr3_aa: CASSDGPTGPFF; cdr3_nt: TGTGCCAGCAGTGACGGGCCTACTGGCCCGTTCTTC
d_call: TRBD2; j_call: TRBJ2-3; clone_size: .; v_call: TRBV4-1; cdr3_aa: CASSQDGLAGLTDTQYF; cdr3_nt: TGCGCCAGCAGCCAAGATGGACTAGCGGGGCTCACAGATACGCAGTATTTT
d_call: TRBD2; j_call: TRBJ2-3; clone_size: .; v_call: TRBV7-2; cdr3_aa: CASSLVLAGTTDTQYF; cdr3_nt: TGTGCCAGCAGCTTAGTACTAGCGGGGACCACAGATACGCAGTATTTT
d_call: .; j_call: TRBJ2-7; clone_size: .; v_call: TRBV27; cdr3_aa: CASSLSKGRIHEQYF; cdr3_nt: TGTGCCAGCAGTTTATCAAAGGGTCGAATACACGAGCAGTACTTC
d_call: .; j_call: TRBJ2-1; clone_size: .; v_call: TRBV7-9; cdr3_aa: CASSLDRVGYNEQFF; cdr3_nt: TGTGCCAGCAGCTTAGACAGGGTTGGGTACAATGAGCAGTTCTTC
d_call: .; j_call: TRBJ1-2; clone_size: .; v_call: TRBV5-1; cdr3_aa: CASSSDLWATVGGYTF; cdr3_nt: TGCGCCAGCAGCTCGGATCTCTGGGCTACCGTGGGTGGCTACACCTTC
d_call: TRBD2; j_call: TRBJ2-1; clone_size: .; v_call: TRBV19; cdr3_aa: CASRAGGNEQFF; cdr3_nt: TGTGCCAGTAGGGCCGGGGGGAATGAGCAGTTCTTC
d_call: TRBD1; j_call: TRBJ1-6; clone_size: .; v_call: TRBV5-4; cdr3_aa: CASSLWNRGGSPLHF; cdr3_nt: TGTGCCAGCAGCTTATGGAACAGGGGTGGGTCACCCCTCCACTTT
d_call: .; j_call: TRBJ2-7; clone_size: .; v_call: TRBV9; cdr3_aa: CASSVGEAYEQYF; cdr3_nt: TGTGCCAGCAGCGTAGGAGAAGCCTACGAGCAGTACTTC
d_call: .; j_call: TRBJ2-2; clone_size: .; v_call: TRBV18; cdr3_aa: CASSRDGHTGELFF; cdr3_nt: TGTGCCAGCTCACGCGACGGTCACACCGGGGAGCTGTTTTTT
d_call: .; j_call: TRBJ2-2; clone_size: .; v_call: TRBV7-3; cdr3_aa: CASSPRLATGELFF; cdr3_nt: TGTGCCAGCAGCCCCCGTCTAGCAACCGGGGAGCTGTTTTTT
d_call: .; j_call: TRBJ1-3; clone_size: .; v_call: TRBV7-2; cdr3_aa: CASSLESGGTIYF; cdr3_nt: TGTGCCAGCAGCTTAGAGTCAGGAGGCACCATATATTTT
d_call: .; j_call: TRBJ2-1; clone_size: .; v_call: TRBV7-9; cdr3_aa: CASSYGSGPLYNEQFF; cdr3_nt: TGTGCCAGCAGCTACGGATCGGGACCCTTGTACAATGAGCAGTTCTTC
d_call: TRBD2; j_call: TRBJ2-3; clone_size: .; v_call: TRBV27; cdr3_aa: CASSLRRERTDTQYF; cdr3_nt: TGTGCCAGCAGTTTAAGGCGGGAGCGGACAGATACGCAGTATTTT
d_call: .; j_call: TRBJ1-5; clone_size: once; v_call: TRBV5-1; cdr3_aa: CASSPGQYSNQPQHF; cdr3_nt: TGCGCCAGCAGCCCCGGACAGTATAGCAATCAGCCCCAGCATTTT
d_call: .; j_call: TRBJ1-5; clone_size: once; v_call: TRBV5-5; cdr3_aa: CASSSTGGNQPQHF; cdr3_nt: TGTGCCAGCAGCTCGACAGGAGGCAATCAGCCCCAGCATTTT
d_call: .; j_call: TRBJ2-1; clone_size: .; v_call: TRBV27; cdr3_aa: CASGSHSSSYNEQFF; cdr3_nt: TGTGCCAGCGGGAGTCATTCCAGCTCCTACAATGAGCAGTTCTTC